This passage covers 8 T cell receptor beta chains from one sample sequenced in a study of T cells in localized non-small cell lung cancer. Sequenced by immunoSEQ multiplex PCR; TCRdb stores in-frame clones only, minus some. This sample yields roughly 58,000 clones, of which about four fifths are seen a single time; around 4.3% belongs to the top ten. The input for sequencing was PBMCs, taken before any cancer treatment. The receptors originated from a man between 40 and 69 years old with stage II lung adenocarcinoma.

This clone was observed a few times. The gene calls are TRBV7-9 and TRBJ2-1; D gene uncertain. Germline CDR1 reads SEHNR; CDR2 reads FQNEAQ (reference sequence). V lost 4 bases and J lost 4, with 11 bases in between. The CDR3 is made up of 14 amino acids. CDR3 sequence reads: CASSSFPGYNEQFF. CDR3 DNA: TGTGCCAGCAGCTCTTTCCCAGGTTACAATGAGCAGTTCTTC.

The chain joins TRBV9 to TRBJ1-2; no clear D gene. The CDR3 contains 13 residues. Germline V lookup: CDR1 SGDLS, CDR2 YYNGEE. V lost 2 bases to trimming and J lost 2 bases, with 7 bases between them. As DNA, the CDR3 is TGTGCCAGCAGCGTGGATCGAAACTATGGCTACACCTTC. This gives the protein CASSVDRNYGYTF.

This chain connects TRBV10-3 to TRBJ1-2; the match to TRBD1 covers 8 bases. CDR3 size: 16 residues. From germline, CDR1 is ENHRY and CDR2 SYGVKD. Trimming took 3 bases from V and 4 from J; bases not matched to a gene: 10. In DNA form, the CDR3 reads TGTGCCATCAGTGATACTCAGGGGGCGCGAGGCTATGGCTACACCTTC. Translated: CAISDTQGARGYGYTF.

The chain has TRBV10-3 and TRBJ1-1, with D unclear. The CDR3 is made up of 14 amino acids. Germline loops: CDR1 ENHRY, CDR2 SYGVKD. Trimming removed 3 bases at V and 5 bases at J, with 13 bases between. CDR3 amino acids: CAISDGRIPTEAFF. CDR3 sequence (DNA): TGTGCCATCAGTGACGGGAGGATTCCAACTGAAGCTTTCTTT.

The chain is built from TRBV5-4 and TRBJ2-5; 10 bases align to TRBD1. V dropped 4 bases and J dropped 6; count of bases not matched to a gene: 3. Germline CDR1 and CDR2: SGHNT and YYREEE (reference sequence). The CDR3 has 13 residues. CDR3 in DNA: TGTGCCAGCAGCCCGGGACAGGGGAAGACCCAGTACTTC. Translation: CASSPGQGKTQYF.

J is TRBJ2-7 and V is TRBV5-4; D unclear. Per germline, CDR1 SGHNT and CDR2 YYREEE (reference sequence). Deletions cut 0 bases from V and 2 bases from J, with 12 bases between. The CDR3 covers 15 residues. DNA for the CDR3: TGTGCCAGCAGCTTGGCCAATTACCCAACCTACGAGCAGTACTTC. This codes for CASSLANYPTYEQYF.

V gene TRBV5-1 combines with J gene TRBJ2-3; the match to TRBD1 covers 8 bases. From germline, CDR1 is SGHRS and CDR2 YFSETQ. V was pared by 3 bases and J by 2 bases, with 8 bases of the junction left unmatched. The CDR3 runs 16 residues. CDR3 nucleotide sequence: TGCGCCAGCAGCTACGGACAGGGACCTTCCACAGATACGCAGTATTTT. Translating it yields CASSYGQGPSTDTQYF.

The rearrangement uses TRBV6-1 and TRBJ2-3, with D unclear. Germline lookup yields CDR1 MNHNS and CDR2 SASEGT. V shed 8 bases and J shed 0 bases, with 12 bases lying between them. This CDR3 region has 14 residues. The CDR3, as DNA: TGTGCCAGCGAACGAGCCCTTAGCACAGATACGCAGTATTTT. This encodes CASERALSTDTQYF.